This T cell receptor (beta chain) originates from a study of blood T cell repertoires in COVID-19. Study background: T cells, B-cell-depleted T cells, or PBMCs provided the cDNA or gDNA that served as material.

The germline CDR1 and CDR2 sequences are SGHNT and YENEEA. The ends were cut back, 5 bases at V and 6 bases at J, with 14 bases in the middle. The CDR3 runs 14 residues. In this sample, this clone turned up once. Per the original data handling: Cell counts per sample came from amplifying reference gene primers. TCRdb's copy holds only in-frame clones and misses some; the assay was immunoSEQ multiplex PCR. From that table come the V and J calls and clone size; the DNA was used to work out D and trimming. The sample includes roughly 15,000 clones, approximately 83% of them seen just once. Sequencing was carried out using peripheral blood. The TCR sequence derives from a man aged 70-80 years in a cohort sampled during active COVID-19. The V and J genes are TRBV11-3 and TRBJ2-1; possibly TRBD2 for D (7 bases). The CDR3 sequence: CASSPRGGGNEQFF. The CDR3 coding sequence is TGTGCCAGCAGCCCCCGGGGAGGGGGCAATGAGCAGTTCTTC. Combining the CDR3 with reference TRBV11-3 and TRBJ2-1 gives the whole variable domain EAGVVQSPRYKIIEKKQPVAFWCNPISGHNTLYWYLQNLGQGPELLIRYENEEAVDDSQLPKDRFSAERLKGVDSTLKIQPAELGDSAVYLCASSPRGGGNEQFFGPGTRLTVL.